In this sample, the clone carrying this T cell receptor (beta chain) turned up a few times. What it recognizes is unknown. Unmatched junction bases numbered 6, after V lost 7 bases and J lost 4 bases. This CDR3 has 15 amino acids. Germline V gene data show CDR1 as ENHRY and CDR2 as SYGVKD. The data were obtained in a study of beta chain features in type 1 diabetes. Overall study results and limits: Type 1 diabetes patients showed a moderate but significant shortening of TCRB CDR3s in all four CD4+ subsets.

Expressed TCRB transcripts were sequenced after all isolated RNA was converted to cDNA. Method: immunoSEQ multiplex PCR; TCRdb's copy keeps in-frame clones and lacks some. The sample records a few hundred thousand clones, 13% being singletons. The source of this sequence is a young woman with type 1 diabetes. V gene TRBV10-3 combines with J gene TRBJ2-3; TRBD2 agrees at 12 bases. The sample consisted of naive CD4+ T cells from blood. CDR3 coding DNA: TGTGCCATCAAGACTAGCGGGAGTCCCCCAGATACGCAGTATTTT. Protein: CAIKTSGSPPDTQYF.